Shown below are 28 T cell receptor beta chains from a single sample sequenced in a study of blood T cell repertoires in COVID-19 (dated by TCRdb to between 2020 and 2021). The library came from the immunoSEQ multiplex PCR assay. The source is immuneACCESS, and TCRdb retained only in-frame sequences with V and J called. Part of the clones is not carried over; for the studies checked, unresolved V genes explain less than half of this, and the remainder is unexplained. This sample gives approximately 250,000 clones in total; approximately 79% of them show up just once. The ten largest make up roughly 4% of the sample. Sequencing was carried out using PBMCs or T cells enriched from blood (not recorded which). These receptors were taken from a man under 40 with acute COVID-19.

The chain links TRBV5-6 to TRBJ1-6, with D perhaps TRBD1 (6 bases). CDR3 length: 16 amino acids. Trimming shortened V by 4 bases and J by 7 bases, and 18 bases separated the two germline ends. Per the germline V gene, CDR1 is SGHDT and CDR2 is YYEEEE. The CDR3 coding sequence is TGTGCCAGCAGCCTTTGGGGGGGGGCCCCGAATTCACCCCTCCACTTT. This translates into CASSLWGGAPNSPLHF.

The rearrangement uses TRBV25-1 and TRBJ1-4; D might be TRBD1 (5 bases). V dropped 2 bases and J dropped 8 bases, with 15 bases sitting between them. The CDR3 is 15 residues long. Looked up from germline, CDR1 is MGHDK and CDR2 is SYGVNS. The CDR3 nucleotides read TGTGCCAGCAGTGAAGACGGGGGACTGGCCGAAAAACTGTTTTTT. This gives the protein CASSEDGGLAEKLFF. The whole variable domain, remainder taken from reference TRBV25-1 and TRBJ1-4, is EADIYQTPRYLVIGTGKKITLECSQTMGHDKMYWYQQDPGMELHLIHYSYGVNSTEKGDLSSESTVSRIRTEHFPLTLESARPSHTSQYLCASSEDGGLAEKLFFGSGTQLSVL.

This chain links TRBV7-9 with TRBJ2-5, with 9 positions matching TRBD1. J gave up 5 bases and V 5 bases, and 12 bases lay outside the gene matches. Per the germline V gene, CDR1 is SEHNR and CDR2 is FQNEAQ (reference sequence). This CDR3 has 16 residues. The CDR3 loop reads CASSPRGTGLRETQYF. In DNA, the CDR3 is TGTGCCAGCAGCCCCAGGGGGACAGGGCTCCGGGAGACCCAGTACTTC.

In nucleotides, the CDR3 is TGTGCCAGCTCACAATCAGGGGGCACTGGAAACACCATATATTTT. As protein: CASSQSGGTGNTIYF. V usage is TRBV18 and J usage is TRBJ1-3; 8 bases line up with TRBD1. CDR1 KGHSH and CDR2 LQKENI come from the germline V gene. The CDR3 contains 15 residues. After removal of 4 bases from V and 2 bases from J, the junction contained 4 bases not matched to a gene.

This clone was picked up one time. The chain couples TRBV5-1 to TRBJ2-2; D perhaps matches TRBD1 (6 bases). CDR1 and CDR2 from the germline V gene are SGHRS and YFSETQ. The germline V and J ends were trimmed by 1 base and 0 bases, with 13 bases remaining between them. This CDR3 has 17 residues. CDR3: CASSLSGSGANTGELFF. As DNA, the CDR3 is TGCGCCAGCAGCTTGTCGGGGTCAGGGGCGAACACCGGGGAGCTGTTTTTT.

The CDR3 reads CATIGTGGLTEAFF. The CDR3 nucleotides are TGTGCCACCATTGGGACAGGCGGCCTTACTGAAGCTTTCTTT. The chain joins TRBV28 to TRBJ1-1; 8 bases map to TRBD1. Losses at the gene ends were 10 bases for V and 5 bases for J; bases not matched to a gene: 12. Germline loops: CDR1 MDHEN, CDR2 SYDVKM. This CDR3 comprises 14 residues.

The chain employs TRBV5-4 and TRBJ2-2; 7 bases align to TRBD2. CDR1 is SGHNT, CDR2 YYREEE, per germline (reference sequence). This CDR3 has 16 residues. V gave up 3 bases and J gave up 5 bases; unmatched junction bases: 10. The chain's CDR3 is CASSSLGTIKTGELFF. The DNA for the CDR3 is TGTGCCAGCAGCTCCCTAGGGACTATAAAAACCGGGGAGCTGTTTTTT.

Only one count was recorded for this clone. The chain links TRBV18 to TRBJ1-2; D unresolved. In germline, CDR1 is KGHSH, CDR2 LQKENI. The V end lost 3 bases, the J end lost 4 bases, and 9 bases lay between the germline ends. This CDR3 has 13 residues. DNA for the CDR3: TGTGCCAGCTCACCCTACGAGGTCTATGGCTACACCTTC. It yields the protein CASSPYEVYGYTF.

A few counts support this clone. The chain couples TRBV4-1 to TRBJ1-2, with a tentative D call TRBD1 (5 bases). The CDR3 is 13 residues long. Trimming took off 1 base at V and 2 bases at J, with 5 bases between the two ends. In germline, CDR1 is MGHRA, CDR2 YSYEKL. The DNA of the CDR3 is TGCGCCAGCAGCCAAGGGACAAACTATGGCTACACCTTC. Protein sequence: CASSQGTNYGYTF.

The rearrangement uses TRBV2 and TRBJ1-1; D may be TRBD1 (5 bases). This CDR3 has 14 amino acids. The germline CDR1 and CDR2 sequences are SNHLY and FYNNEI. The V and J ends lost 11 bases and 1 base respectively, with 17 bases between them. CDR3: CAGLQRQTNTEAFF. In DNA form, the CDR3 reads TGTGCCGGCCTTCAAAGACAGACGAACACTGAAGCTTTCTTT.

The gene calls are TRBV9 and TRBJ1-2; TRBD1 aligns across 7 bases. The V and J ends lost 3 bases and 1 base, in that order; junction bases with no gene match: 9. Germline CDR1 SGDLS, CDR2 YYNGEE. This CDR3 region has 16 residues. CDR3 in DNA: TGTGCCAGCAGCGGAGACCCCTGGGACAGTAACTATGGCTACACCTTC. Encoded protein: CASSGDPWDSNYGYTF.

The chain recombines TRBV9 with TRBJ2-6; 9 nucleotides line up with TRBD1. This CDR3 comprises 17 residues. J was trimmed by 2 bases and V by 3 bases; bases with no gene match: 6. Germline lookup yields CDR1 SGDLS and CDR2 YYNGEE. In DNA, the CDR3 is TGTGCCAGCAGCGGACGGACAGGGGCGGCTGGGGCCAACGTCCTGACTTTC. It translates to CASSGRTGAAGANVLTF.

V is TRBV12-3 or TRBV12-4 and J is TRBJ1-4; no definite D call. The CDR3 contains 12 residues. The V and J ends lost 4 bases and 10 bases respectively, with 10 bases between them. The CDR3 loop is CASSSLSRKLFF. The DNA of the CDR3 is TGTGCCAGCAGTTCGTTATCCAGAAAACTGTTTTTT.

The genes are TRBV19 and TRBJ1-2, with 9 bases lining up with TRBD1. The CDR3 length is 14 residues. The V gene's germline CDR1 is LNHDA and CDR2 SQIVND (reference sequence). With V trimmed by 4 bases and J by 8 bases, 8 bases remained unmatched. The CDR3 sequence: CASSTLGTGNGYTF. The DNA of the CDR3 is TGTGCCAGTAGTACCCTCGGGACAGGGAACGGCTACACCTTC.

The chain carries TRBV5-6 and TRBJ2-3, with D perhaps TRBD2 (6 bases). Deletions cut 0 bases from V and 2 bases from J, with 13 bases between. This CDR3 contains 16 residues. Looked up from germline, CDR1 is SGHDT and CDR2 is YYEEEE. DNA of the CDR3: TGTGCCAGCAGCTTGGTATCGGGGAGGAACACAGATACGCAGTATTTT. Residues: CASSLVSGRNTDTQYF.

The J gene is TRBJ1-1, the V gene TRBV7-9, with TRBD1 identical over 8 bases. The CDR3 consists of 16 residues. Per germline, CDR1 SEHNR and CDR2 FQNEAQ (reference sequence). V was clipped by 1 base and J by 4 bases; unmatched bases: 8. The CDR3 bases are TGTGCCAGCAGCTTAGAACAGGGGGTAGCAGGCACTGAAGCTTTCTTT. This translates into CASSLEQGVAGTEAFF.

The chain carries TRBV6-5 and TRBJ1-4; D possibly corresponds to TRBD1 (6 bases). There are 13 residues in the CDR3. V gave up 7 bases and J gave up 4 bases, with 10 bases separating them. Germline V gene sequence: CDR1 MNHEY, CDR2 SVGAGI. The CDR3 nucleotides are TGTGCCAGCACCGGGACAAGTAATGAAAAACTGTTTTTT. Translated, it gives CASTGTSNEKLFF.

The chain is built from TRBV24-1 and TRBJ2-1; D not certain. This CDR3 contains 13 residues. Germline V gives CDR1 KGHDR, CDR2 SFDVKD. Between the trimmed V and J ends, which lost 4 bases and 6 bases, there was a span of 9 bases. For the CDR3, the DNA is TGTGCCACCAGTGACGACGACTTCAATGAGCAGTTCTTC. This encodes CATSDDDFNEQFF.

The CDR3 DNA is TGCAGCGTTAAACCCGGGACAGGGGGTTCTGGCTACACCTTC. It specifies CSVKPGTGGSGYTF. The chain uses TRBV29-1 and TRBJ1-2; 11 bases are shared with TRBD1. The CDR3 sequence is 14 residues long. CDR1 is SQVTM and CDR2 is ANQGSEA in the germline V gene. After removal of 5 bases from V and 7 bases from J, the junction contained 9 bases not matched to a gene.

This chain connects TRBV27 to TRBJ2-1, with 7 positions matching TRBD1. Trimming took 3 bases from V and 7 from J; bases not matched to a gene: 12. There are 16 residues in the CDR3. Germline values: CDR1 MNHEY, CDR2 SMNVEV (reference sequence). CDR3 protein: CASSFQGTEKRNEQFF. The CDR3 coding sequence is TGTGCCAGCAGTTTCCAAGGGACAGAGAAGAGGAATGAGCAGTTCTTC.

The chain joins TRBV28 to TRBJ1-6; D gene unclear. This CDR3 spans 14 amino acids. CDR1 and CDR2 (germline): MDHEN, SYDVKM. With 2 bases removed from V and 8 bases from J, the gap between germline ends came to 10 bases. DNA for the CDR3: TGTGCCAGCAGTTTAGGGCAGTTCGATTCACCCCTCCACTTT. This translates into CASSLGQFDSPLHF.

This clone was seen only once. At one of its ends the junction is not consistent with the germline gene, which may arise from a read error. J is TRBJ2-3 and V is TRBV5-1; D gene ambiguous. CDR1 is SGHRS, CDR2 YFSETQ, per germline. This CDR3 is built from 12 residues. CDR3 DNA sequence: TGTGCCAGCAGCTTGTTCCGGGATACGCAGTATTTT. The encoded protein is CASSLFRDTQYF. Using reference TRBV5-1 and TRBJ2-3 for the parts outside the CDR3, the full variable domain is KAGVTQTPRYLIKTRGQQVTLSCSPISGHRSVSWYQQTPGQGLQFLFEYFSETQRNKGNFPGRFSGRQFSNSRSEMNVSTLELGDSALYLCASSLFRDTQYFGPGTRLTVL.

The chain employs TRBV19 and TRBJ1-2; D is ambiguous. The V gene's germline CDR1 is LNHDA and CDR2 SQIVND (reference sequence). Trimming stripped 1 base from V and 3 bases from J, with 3 bases between. This CDR3 has 12 amino acids. CDR3 sequence reads: CASSIADYGYTF. The CDR3 DNA reads TGTGCCAGTAGTATAGCGGACTATGGCTACACCTTC.

The V gene is TRBV27, the J gene TRBJ1-1, with TRBD1 as a possible D gene (5 bases). Trimming removed 7 bases at V and 0 bases at J, with 12 bases between. This CDR3 region has 14 residues. Germline CDR1 reads MNHEY; CDR2 reads SMNVEV (reference sequence). CDR3 region: CASIRAGMNTEAFF. Written as DNA, the CDR3 is TGTGCCAGCATCCGAGCAGGGATGAACACTGAAGCTTTCTTT.

The table lists this clone with a few counts. The chain links TRBV6-1 to TRBJ1-5, with D tentatively TRBD1 (5 bases). The CDR3 has 15 residues. V was cut by 0 bases and J by 2 bases, with 8 bases left in between. Germline CDR1 is MNHNS and CDR2 is SASEGT. The CDR3 sequence is CASSEAGGGNQPQHF. The DNA for the CDR3 is TGTGCCAGCAGTGAAGCCGGGGGGGGCAATCAGCCCCAGCATTTT.

The chain carries TRBV25-1 and TRBJ2-2, with D possibly being TRBD2 (6 bases). V lost 3 bases to trimming and J lost 3 bases, with 14 bases between them. The CDR3 contains 16 residues. The germline CDR1 and CDR2 sequences are MGHDK and SYGVNS. CDR3 region: CASSDRSIADTGELFF. The CDR3, as DNA: TGTGCCAGCAGTGACCGTTCCATAGCGGACACCGGGGAGCTGTTTTTT. Variable domain in full (rest from reference TRBV25-1 and TRBJ2-2): EADIYQTPRYLVIGTGKKITLECSQTMGHDKMYWYQQDPGMELHLIHYSYGVNSTEKGDLSSESTVSRIRTEHFPLTLESARPSHTSQYLCASSDRSIADTGELFFGEGSRLTVL.

The chain links TRBV7-3 to TRBJ1-2, with TRBD1 matching over 7 bases. Trimming cost V 5 bases and J 6 bases; bases outside gene matches: 3. The CDR3 spans 12 residues. Germline V gene sequence: CDR1 SGHTA, CDR2 FQGTGA. The chain's CDR3 is CASSQGTDGYTF. In nucleotides, the CDR3 is TGTGCCAGCAGCCAGGGGACAGATGGCTACACCTTC.

The chain couples TRBV19 to TRBJ1-5; no definite D call. CDR3 length: 13 residues. Germline V gene data show CDR1 as LNHDA and CDR2 as SQIVND (reference sequence). The V and J ends lost 1 base and 7 bases respectively, with 8 bases between them. The CDR3 nucleotides are TGTGCCAGTAGTATAGGTAAGGAGCAGCCCCAGCATTTT. Translating it yields CASSIGKEQPQHF.